This T cell receptor beta chain was obtained from a study of cytomegalovirus exposure and HLA in healthy donors. Produced via immunoSEQ multiplex PCR; TCRdb's table is partial and in-frame only. The sample shows about 110,000 clones, roughly 88% of them seen only once. This CDR3 region has 14 residues. Trimming cost V 3 bases and J 7 bases; bases outside gene matches: 3. Germline assignment: CDR1 KGHSH and CDR2 LQKENI. This TCR was recovered from a young woman in good health and CMV-seropositive. The chain has TRBV18 and TRBJ1-6; 7 bases line up with TRBD1. Sequenced input: PBMCs. CDR3 DNA sequence: TGTGCCAGCTCACCGAGGGACAGAAATTCACCCCTCCACTTT. This sequence encodes CASSPRDRNSPLHF.